This T cell receptor (beta chain) was captured by sequencing in a study of T cell responses to AZD1222 COVID-19 vaccine. Across the study: Timing groups of about 4 and about 12 weeks for second doses were pooled. Study conclusions and caveats: The number of AZD1222 recipients seropositive at baseline was only five or six. Females made up more of the donors, who were largely white British, and clonal diversity may have come out too low.

Clones were sequenced by immunoSEQ multiplex PCR, and TCRdb holds only the in-frame ones, with some missing. The data hold some 120,000 clones, with over 75% observed a single time. Germline CDR1 and CDR2: SGHRS and YFSETQ. This CDR3 is built from 12 residues. Trimming removed 4 bases from V and 11 bases from J, with 10 bases in between. Concerning this clone: The antigen is undetermined.

The clonotype originates from an adult in good health. The sample here was peripheral blood, taken on day 0 of AZD1222 vaccination. This chain links TRBV5-1 with TRBJ1-6, with D unresolved. CDR3 loop: CASSPLNAPLHF. CDR3 DNA: TGCGCCAGCAGCCCCCTCAACGCACCCCTCCACTTT.